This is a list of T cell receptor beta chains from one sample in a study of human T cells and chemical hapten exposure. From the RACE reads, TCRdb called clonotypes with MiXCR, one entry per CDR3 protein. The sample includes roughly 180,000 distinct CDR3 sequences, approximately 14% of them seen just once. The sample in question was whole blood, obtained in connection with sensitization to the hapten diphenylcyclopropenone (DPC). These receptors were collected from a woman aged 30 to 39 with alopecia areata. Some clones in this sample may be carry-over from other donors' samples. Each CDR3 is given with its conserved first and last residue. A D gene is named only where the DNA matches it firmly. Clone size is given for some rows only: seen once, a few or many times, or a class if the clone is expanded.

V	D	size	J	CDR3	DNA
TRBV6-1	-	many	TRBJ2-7	CASSAIARAYEQYF	TGTGCCAGCAGCGCAATTGCACGGGCCTACGAGCAGTACTTC
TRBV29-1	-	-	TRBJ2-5	CSVGPGVQETQYF	TGCAGCGTCGGGCCCGGTGTTCAAGAGACCCAGTACTTC
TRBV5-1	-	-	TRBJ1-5	CASSVGGSNQPQHF	TGCGCCAGCAGCGTCGGGGGGAGCAATCAGCCCCAGCATTTT
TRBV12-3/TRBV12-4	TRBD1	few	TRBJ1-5	CASSGTGTGDQPQHF	TGTGCCAGCAGCGGGACCGGGACAGGGGATCAGCCCCAGCATTTT
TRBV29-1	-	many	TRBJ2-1	CSVDYYEGGYNEQFF	TGCAGCGTTGATTACTACGAGGGCGGATACAATGAGCAGTTCTTC
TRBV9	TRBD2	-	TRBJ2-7	CASSPGTSGLNSYEQYF	TGTGCCAGCAGCCCCGGGACTAGCGGGCTAAACTCCTACGAGCAGTACTTC
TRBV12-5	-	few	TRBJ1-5	CASAITGSNQPQHF	TGTGCTAGTGCCATCACAGGGAGCAATCAGCCCCAGCATTTT
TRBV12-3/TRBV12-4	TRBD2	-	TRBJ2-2	CASSSNTGGPGTGELFF	TGTGCCAGCAGTAGCAACACGGGGGGGCCGGGAACCGGGGAGCTGTTTTTT
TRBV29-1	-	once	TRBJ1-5	CSVIDILGQPQHF	TGCAGCGTTATTGACATATTGGGGCAGCCCCAGCATTTT
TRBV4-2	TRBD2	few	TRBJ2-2	CASSPLAALNTGELFF	TGTGCCAGCAGCCCACTAGCGGCCCTAAACACCGGGGAGCTGTTTTTT
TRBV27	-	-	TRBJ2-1	CASSLWGEQFF	TGTGCCAGCAGCCTCTGGGGCGAGCAGTTCTTC
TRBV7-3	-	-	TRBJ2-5	CASSLRPGARETQYF	TGTGCCAGCAGCTTAAGGCCGGGGGCGCGAGAGACCCAGTACTTC
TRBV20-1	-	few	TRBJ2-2	CSARAASRNGELFF	TGCAGTGCTAGGGCAGCCTCCCGAAATGGGGAGCTGTTTTTT
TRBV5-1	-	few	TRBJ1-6	CASSLTGRASPLHF	TGCGCCAGCAGCTTGACGGGCAGGGCGTCACCCCTCCACTTT
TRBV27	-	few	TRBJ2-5	CASSLFWGSQRETQYF	TGTGCCAGCAGTTTATTCTGGGGATCCCAACGAGAGACCCAGTACTTC
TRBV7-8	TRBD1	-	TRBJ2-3	CASSLGQGWSTDTQYF	TGTGCCAGCAGCTTAGGACAGGGGTGGAGCACAGATACGCAGTATTTT
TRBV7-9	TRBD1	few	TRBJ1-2	CASSHDRGSVWYGYTF	TGTGCCAGCAGTCACGACAGGGGGTCCGTATGGTATGGCTACACCTTC
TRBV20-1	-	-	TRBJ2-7	CSAAGGGNYEQYF	TGCAGTGCGGCGGGCGGAGGTAACTACGAGCAGTACTTC
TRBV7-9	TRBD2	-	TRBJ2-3	CASSRTSGLTDTQYF	TGTGCCAGCAGCCGGACTAGCGGGCTCACAGATACGCAGTATTTT
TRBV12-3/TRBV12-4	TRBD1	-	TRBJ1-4	CASSTTTGQGNPNEKLFF	TGTGCCAGCAGTACCACTACGGGACAGGGTAATCCTAATGAAAAACTGTTTTTT
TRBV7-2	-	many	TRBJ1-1	CASSPRGTNTEAFF	TGTGCCAGCAGCCCAAGAGGGACTAACACTGAAGCTTTCTTT
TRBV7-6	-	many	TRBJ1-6	CASSSTGNSPLHF	TGTGCCAGCAGCTCCACAGGGAATTCACCCCTCCACTTT
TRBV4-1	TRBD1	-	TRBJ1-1	CASSQERTGSIMNTEAFF	TGCGCCAGCAGCCAGGAACGGACAGGGTCCATAATGAACACTGAAGCTTTCTTT
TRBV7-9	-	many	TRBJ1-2	CASSLGAGLDGYGYTF	TGTGCCAGCAGCTTAGGCGCAGGGCTCGACGGCTATGGCTACACCTTC
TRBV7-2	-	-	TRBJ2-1	CASSLPGLNEQFF	TGTGCCAGCAGCTTACCGGGCCTGAATGAGCAGTTCTTC
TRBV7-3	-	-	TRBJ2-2	CASRLGQNTGELFF	TGTGCCAGCAGACTGGGGCAGAACACCGGGGAGCTGTTTTTT
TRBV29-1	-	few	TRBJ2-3	CSVVAGWKDTQYF	TGCAGCGTTGTCGCAGGGTGGAAAGATACGCAGTATTTT
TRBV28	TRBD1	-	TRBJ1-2	CASNTGQTNYGYTF	TGTGCCAGCAACACGGGACAGACTAACTATGGCTACACCTTC
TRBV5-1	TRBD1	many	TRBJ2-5	CASSPGTGQETQYF	TGCGCCAGCAGCCCCGGGACAGGGCAAGAGACCCAGTACTTC
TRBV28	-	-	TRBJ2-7	CASRSPGTAHYEQYF	TGTGCCAGCAGATCCCCCGGGACTGCACACTACGAGCAGTACTTC
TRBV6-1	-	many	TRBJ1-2	CASSEVGVRGYTF	TGTGCCAGCAGTGAAGTGGGAGTCCGAGGCTACACCTTC
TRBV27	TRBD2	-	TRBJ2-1	CASSFRTSGAVGGEQFF	TGTGCCAGCAGTTTCCGGACTAGCGGAGCCGTCGGCGGTGAGCAGTTCTTC
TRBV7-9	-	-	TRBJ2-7	CASSTSPSAPSYEQYF	TGTGCCAGCAGCACCTCTCCTAGCGCTCCCTCCTACGAGCAGTACTTC